This TCR beta chain was sequenced for a study of T cells in women clearing cervical HPV infection. Study context: With HLA typing for only a few women, HLA confounding remains possible.

MY09/MY11 PCR detected cervical HPV DNA; dot-blot assigned genotypes. Some clones are missing from TCRdb's copy, which holds only in-frame ones; the method was immunoSEQ multiplex PCR. The table for this sample gives under 30,000 clones. Source material: blood buffy coat. This clonotype was obtained from a woman aged 18 to 69 with a cervical HPV16 infection that either progressed to CIN3+ or cleared (not recorded which).

CDR3 in amino acids: CASSRSQGSYDYTF. The sequenced CDR3 bases are TGTGCCAGCTCACGGTCACAGGGAAGCTACGAC. This chain joins TRBV18 and TRBJ1-2; D is possibly TRBD1 (6 bases). The CDR3 end lies 3 residues beyond the end of the read and is filled in from the germline J gene. Germline-derived CDR1 and CDR2 are KGHSH and LQKENI. This CDR3 has 14 residues.